This T cell receptor beta chain stems from a study of blood T cell repertoires in COVID-19. In germline, CDR1 is MNHEY, CDR2 SVGAGI. This CDR3 region has 14 residues. The V end was cut by 7 bases, the J end by 7 bases, with 19 bases between. A single count supports this clone. The data were produced by immunoSEQ multiplex PCR, yet TCRdb's version contains in-frame clones alone and is incomplete. This table holds 75,000 to 90,000 clones, around four fifths found once. This sequence joins TRBV6-5 and TRBJ1-2; D possibly corresponds to TRBD1 (6 bases). Sequenced sample: peripheral blood. The sequence came from a man older than 75 with active or convalescent COVID-19. CDR3 sequence (DNA): TGTGCCAGCAACGAAAGGGGGGGAAGACGTGGCTACACCTTC. Amino acids: CASNERGGRRGYTF.